This TCR beta chain came from a study of cytomegalovirus exposure and HLA in healthy donors. Study observations and caveats: Follow-up analysis later connected one missense variant in DCLRE1C with trimming of TCR beta V- and J-genes. In vitro, three CMV-associated chains proved specific for CMV antigens.

A multiplex PCR was run with 60 Vbeta primers and 13 Jbeta primers. Libraries were prepared by immunoSEQ multiplex PCR; TCRdb keeps only in-frame clonotypes and omits some of them. This table holds about 130,000 clones, around 78% found once. V was pared by 5 bases and J by 1 base, with 14 bases of the junction left unmatched. CDR3 length equals 17 residues. The germline V gene has CDR1 SGHAT and CDR2 FQDESV (reference sequence). Notes on this clone: Its antigen is as yet unknown.

The rearrangement uses TRBV11-1 and TRBJ2-7; 7 nucleotides agree with TRBD1. Sequenced sample: PBMCs. This sequence originates from a female donor in good health and CMV-seropositive. CDR3 region: CASSPARTGRRSYEQYF. In nucleotides, the CDR3 is TGTGCCAGCAGCCCGGCCCGGACAGGCCGCCGTTCCTACGAGCAGTACTTC. The whole variable domain, filled in from reference TRBV11-1 and TRBJ2-7, reads EAEVAQSPRYKITEKSQAVAFWCDPISGHATLYWYRQILGQGPELLVQFQDESVVDDSQLPKDRFSAERLKGVDSTLKIQPAELGDSAMYLCASSPARTGRRSYEQYFGPGTRLTVT.